This entry lists 9 T cell receptor beta chains sequenced from one sample in a study of cytomegalovirus exposure and HLA in healthy donors. It was with 60 Vbeta and 13 Jbeta primers that the PCR ran. TCRdb keeps only in-frame clones here, not all; method: immunoSEQ multiplex PCR. The listing records 70,000 or so clones. Sequencing used PBMCs. The receptors were gathered from a boy aged 5 to 17 in good health and CMV-seronegative.

V gene TRBV30 combines with J gene TRBJ1-2; no clear D. The ends were cut back, 5 bases at V and 8 bases at J, with 6 bases in the middle. The CDR3 has 9 amino acids. Per germline, CDR1 GTSNPN and CDR2 SVGIG (reference sequence). CDR3 in amino acids: CAWVEGYTF. CDR3 sequence (DNA): TGTGCCTGGGTTGAGGGCTACACCTTC.

The chain combines TRBV30 with TRBJ1-1; 8 nucleotides match TRBD1. V shed 2 bases and J 3 bases; nucleotides not matched to a gene: 2. Germline V CDR1 and CDR2: GTSNPN, SVGIG (reference sequence). CDR3 length: 13 residues. The CDR3 loop is CAWSPGGYTEAFF. CDR3 sequence (DNA): TGTGCCTGGAGTCCAGGGGGCTACACTGAAGCTTTCTTT. The whole variable domain, filled in from reference TRBV30 and TRBJ1-1, reads SQTIHQWPATLVQPVGSPLSLECTVEGTSNPNLYWYRQAAGRGLQLLFYSVGIGQISSEVPQNLSASRPQDRQFILSSKKLLLSDSGFYLCAWSPGGYTEAFFGQGTRLTVV.

This chain connects TRBV30 to TRBJ1-2; unclear D gene. V was pared by 3 bases and J by 5 bases, with 16 bases between. The CDR3 has 14 amino acids. The germline V gene encodes CDR1 GTSNPN and CDR2 SVGIG (reference sequence). The CDR3 loop reads CAWSYSPPTYGYTF. The CDR3 DNA follows: TGTGCCTGGAGCTATTCACCCCCGACTTATGGCTACACCTTC.

The rearrangement links TRBV11-2 to TRBJ1-1; the match to TRBD1 covers 9 bases. The CDR3 has 16 amino acids. The V gene end was trimmed by 3 bases and the J gene end by 5 bases; junction bases not matched to a gene: 10. Germline V gene sequence: CDR1 SGHAT, CDR2 FQNNGV. The CDR3 loop reads CASSFEKTGGITEAFF. The CDR3 nucleotides read TGTGCCAGCAGCTTCGAAAAAACAGGGGGCATTACTGAAGCTTTCTTT.

This chain links TRBV4-1 with TRBJ2-7, with D possibly matching TRBD1 (5 bases). Germline values: CDR1 MGHRA, CDR2 YSYEKL. The CDR3 length is 14 residues. Trimming took off 3 bases at V and 3 bases at J, with 12 bases between the two ends. Written as DNA, the CDR3 is TGCGCCAGCAGCCACGCAGACAGCCACTACGAGCAGTACTTC. It encodes CASSHADSHYEQYF.

The chain links TRBV4-1 to TRBJ2-1, with 8 bases matching TRBD1. Germline assignment: CDR1 MGHRA and CDR2 YSYEKL. CDR3 length: 15 amino acids. With V trimmed by 4 bases and J by 0 bases, 2 bases remained unmatched. The CDR3 DNA reads as TGCGCCAGCAGCCTCGGACAGGGCTCCTACAATGAGCAGTTCTTC. Encoded protein: CASSLGQGSYNEQFF.

The chain carries TRBV7-6 and TRBJ2-2; D is possibly TRBD1 (5 bases). In germline, CDR1 is SGHVS, CDR2 FNYEAQ. V was cut by 5 bases and J by 4 bases, with 14 bases left in between. The CDR3 runs 15 residues. The CDR3 region has the DNA TGTGCCAGCAGCGAACCAGGGTCGGTCACCGGGGAGCTGTTTTTT. It translates to CASSEPGSVTGELFF.

This rearrangement joins TRBV5-1 to TRBJ2-2, with TRBD2 matching 14 bases. Germline CDR1 is SGHRS and CDR2 is YFSETQ. The CDR3 extends over 20 amino acids. The ends lost 0 bases at V and 1 base at J; junction bases unmatched: 8. The CDR3 sequence is CASSLDPGLAGVGNTGELFF. The DNA for the CDR3 is TGCGCCAGCAGCTTGGATCCGGGACTAGCGGGAGTGGGGAACACCGGGGAGCTGTTTTTT. The variable domain in full, with the rest retrieved from reference TRBV5-1 and TRBJ2-2, is KAGVTQTPRYLIKTRGQQVTLSCSPISGHRSVSWYQQTPGQGLQFLFEYFSETQRNKGNFPGRFSGRQFSNSRSEMNVSTLELGDSALYLCASSLDPGLAGVGNTGELFFGEGSRLTVL.

The chain recombines TRBV7-9 with TRBJ1-6; TRBD1 is a possible D gene (6 bases). Germline CDR1 is SEHNR and CDR2 is FQNEAQ (reference sequence). Trimming stripped 3 bases from V and 8 bases from J, with 11 bases between. The CDR3 is made up of 14 amino acids. As DNA, the CDR3 is TGTGCCAGCAGCTTCTCACAGGGTCATTCACCCCTCCACTTT. Its translation is CASSFSQGHSPLHF.